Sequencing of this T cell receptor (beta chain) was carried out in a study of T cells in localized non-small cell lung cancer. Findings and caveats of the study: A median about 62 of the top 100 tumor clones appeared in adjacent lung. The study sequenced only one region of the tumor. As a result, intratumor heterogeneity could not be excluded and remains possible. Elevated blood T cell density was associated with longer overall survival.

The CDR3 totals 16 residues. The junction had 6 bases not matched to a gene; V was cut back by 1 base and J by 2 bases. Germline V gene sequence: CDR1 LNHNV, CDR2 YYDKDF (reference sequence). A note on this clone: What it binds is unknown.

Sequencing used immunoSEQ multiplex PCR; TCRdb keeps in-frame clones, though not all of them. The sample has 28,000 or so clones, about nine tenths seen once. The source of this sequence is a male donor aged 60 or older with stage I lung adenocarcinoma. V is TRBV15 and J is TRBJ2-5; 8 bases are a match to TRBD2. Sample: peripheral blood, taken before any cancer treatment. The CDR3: CATSRAGTREQETQYF. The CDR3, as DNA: TGTGCCACCAGCAGAGCCGGGACTAGAGAACAAGAGACCCAGTACTTC. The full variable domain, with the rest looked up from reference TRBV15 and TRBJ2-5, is DAMVIQNPRYQVTQFGKPVTLSCSQTLNHNVMYWYQQKSSQAPKLLFHYYDKDFNNEADTPDNFQSRRPNTSFCFLDIRSPGLGDTAMYLCATSRAGTREQETQYFGPGTRLLVL.